This T cell receptor (beta chain) was identified in a study of HIV-infected patients and healthy controls. Germline assignment: CDR1 SNHLY and CDR2 FYNNEI. The ends were cut back, 5 bases at V and 1 base at J, with 14 bases in the middle. This CDR3 is 15 amino acids long. Alpha and beta constant-region primers primed reverse transcription of about 470 ng RNA. Each of the alpha and beta chains got its own library through chain-specific third strand synthesis with indices. TCRdb processed the 5' RACE reads anew with MiXCR; each CDR3 protein has one entry. The sample records some 8,500 distinct CDR3 sequences, about 8.8% being singletons. This clonotype has a count of ten or more. All unsorted peripheral T cells were captured because whole blood was used without fractionation.

The receptor was isolated from an adult with HIV infection. The donor label of this sample is uncertain. The material was blood, obtained before antiretroviral therapy. The V and J genes are TRBV2 and TRBJ1-1, with D possibly being TRBD1 (6 bases). This chain's CDR3 is CASSLQGPGNTEAFF. Written as DNA, the CDR3 is TGTGCCAGCAGTCTTCAGGGGCCGGGGAACACTGAAGCTTTCTTT.